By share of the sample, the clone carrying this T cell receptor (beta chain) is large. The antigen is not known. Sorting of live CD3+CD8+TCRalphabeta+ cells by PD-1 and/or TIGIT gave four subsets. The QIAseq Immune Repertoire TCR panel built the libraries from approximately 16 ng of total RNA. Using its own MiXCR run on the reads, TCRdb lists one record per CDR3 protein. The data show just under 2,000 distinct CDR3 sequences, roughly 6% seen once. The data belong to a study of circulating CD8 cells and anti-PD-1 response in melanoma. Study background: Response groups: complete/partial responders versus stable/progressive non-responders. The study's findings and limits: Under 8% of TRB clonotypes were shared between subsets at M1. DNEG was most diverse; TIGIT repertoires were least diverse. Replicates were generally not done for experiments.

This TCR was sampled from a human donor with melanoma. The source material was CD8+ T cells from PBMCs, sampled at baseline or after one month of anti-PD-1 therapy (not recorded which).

CDR3 coding DNA: TGTGCCAGCAGCGCCACTCTCCGGCCAGATACGCAGTATTTT. This codes for CASSATLRPDTQYF. The V call is TRBV7-3, the J call TRBJ2-3; D is undetermined. The CDR3 has 14 residues. V lost 5 bases and J lost 4, with 13 bases in between. Germline assignment: CDR1 SGHTA and CDR2 FQGTGA.